This T cell receptor beta chain appears in the sequencing data of a study of cytomegalovirus exposure and HLA in healthy donors. Broader study findings: V- and J-gene trimming in TCR beta was tied to a missense DCLRE1C variant by an analysis performed later. According to an earlier analysis, most TCR beta V segments yielded productive rearrangements about 87% or about 30% of the time. Generally TCR sequences proved uncommon, though certain public TCRs appeared in numerous donors.

This CDR3 region has 17 residues. Trimming pared 4 bases from V and 0 bases from J, leaving 14 bases between. Per germline, CDR1 SGDLS and CDR2 YYNGEE. PCR primers comprised 60 Vbeta and 13 Jbeta primers. The table came from immunoSEQ multiplex PCR; TCRdb's copy has only in-frame clones and leaves some out. The sample shows around 200,000 clones, roughly 85% of them seen only once. Regarding this clone: No antigen is known for it.

The chain employs TRBV9 and TRBJ1-6; D call uncertain. The sample was PBMCs. This receptor was taken from a woman in her fifties or sixties in good health and CMV-seronegative. The CDR3 nucleotides are TGTGCCAGCAGCCCCGAGACGACTAGCTCCTATAATTCACCCCTCCACTTT. Translated, it gives CASSPETTSSYNSPLHF.